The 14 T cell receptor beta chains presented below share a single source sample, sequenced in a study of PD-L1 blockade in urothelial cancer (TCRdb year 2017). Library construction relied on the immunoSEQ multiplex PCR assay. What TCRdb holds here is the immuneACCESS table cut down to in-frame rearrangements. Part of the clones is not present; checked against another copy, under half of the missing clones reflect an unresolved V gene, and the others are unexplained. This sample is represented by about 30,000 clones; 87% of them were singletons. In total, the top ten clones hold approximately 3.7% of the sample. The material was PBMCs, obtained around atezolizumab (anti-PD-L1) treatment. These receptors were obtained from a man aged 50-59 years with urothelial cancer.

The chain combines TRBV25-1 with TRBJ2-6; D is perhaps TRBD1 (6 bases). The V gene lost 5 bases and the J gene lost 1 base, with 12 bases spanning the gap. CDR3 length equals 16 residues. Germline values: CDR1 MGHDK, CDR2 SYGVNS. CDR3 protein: CASSLRGGSGANVLTF. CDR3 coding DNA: TGTGCCAGCAGTCTGAGAGGGGGATCTGGGGCCAACGTCCTGACTTTC. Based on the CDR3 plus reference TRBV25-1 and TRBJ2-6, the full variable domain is EADIYQTPRYLVIGTGKKITLECSQTMGHDKMYWYQQDPGMELHLIHYSYGVNSTEKGDLSSESTVSRIRTEHFPLTLESARPSHTSQYLCASSLRGGSGANVLTFGAGSRLTVL.

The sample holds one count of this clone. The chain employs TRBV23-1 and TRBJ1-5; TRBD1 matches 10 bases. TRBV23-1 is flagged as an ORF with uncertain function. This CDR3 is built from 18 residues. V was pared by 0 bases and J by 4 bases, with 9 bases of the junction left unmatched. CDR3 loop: CASSQSLYDRGRNQPQHF. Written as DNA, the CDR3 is TGCGCCAGCAGTCAATCCCTTTACGACAGGGGGCGTAATCAGCCCCAGCATTTT.

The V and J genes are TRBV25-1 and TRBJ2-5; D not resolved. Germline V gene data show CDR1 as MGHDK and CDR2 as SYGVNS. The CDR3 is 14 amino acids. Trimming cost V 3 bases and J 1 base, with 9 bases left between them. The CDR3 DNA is TGTGCCAGCAGTGATCCGACATCCCAAGAGACCCAGTACTTC. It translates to CASSDPTSQETQYF.

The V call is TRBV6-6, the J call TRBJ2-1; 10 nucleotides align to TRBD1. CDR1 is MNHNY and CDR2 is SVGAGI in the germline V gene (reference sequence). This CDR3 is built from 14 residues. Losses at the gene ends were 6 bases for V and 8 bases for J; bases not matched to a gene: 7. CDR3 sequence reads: CASRHDRGQDEQFF. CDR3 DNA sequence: TGTGCCAGCAGACACGACAGGGGGCAAGATGAGCAGTTCTTC.

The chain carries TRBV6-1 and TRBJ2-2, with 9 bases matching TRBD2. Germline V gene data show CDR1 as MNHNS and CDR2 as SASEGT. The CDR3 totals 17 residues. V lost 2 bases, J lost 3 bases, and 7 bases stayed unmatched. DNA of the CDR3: TGTGCCAGCAGTGAAATAAGTAGCGGGGGATACACCGGGGAGCTGTTTTTT. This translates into CASSEISSGGYTGELFF.

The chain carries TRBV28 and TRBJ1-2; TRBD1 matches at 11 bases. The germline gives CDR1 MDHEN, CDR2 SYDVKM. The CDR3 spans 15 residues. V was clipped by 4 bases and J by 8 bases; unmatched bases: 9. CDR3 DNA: TGTGCCAGCAGTTCGTCGGGACAGGGGGGAGAGGGCTACACCTTC. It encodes CASSSSGQGGEGYTF.

Here the CDR3 DNA reads TGTGCCAGCAGCTTAATGCAGGGTTACAATGAGCAGTTCTTC. Its translation: CASSLMQGYNEQFF. The gene calls are TRBV7-2 and TRBJ2-1, with TRBD1 as a possible D gene (5 bases). Trimming removed 2 bases at V and 4 bases at J, with 9 bases between. Germline loops: CDR1 SGHTA, CDR2 FQGNSA. This CDR3 contains 14 residues.

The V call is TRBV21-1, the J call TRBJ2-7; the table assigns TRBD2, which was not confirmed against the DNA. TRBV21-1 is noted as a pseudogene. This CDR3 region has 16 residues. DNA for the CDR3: TGTGCCAGCAGCAAAGCTTGGGCGGGAGGGCCCCACGAGCAGTACTTC. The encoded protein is CASSKAWAGGPHEQYF.

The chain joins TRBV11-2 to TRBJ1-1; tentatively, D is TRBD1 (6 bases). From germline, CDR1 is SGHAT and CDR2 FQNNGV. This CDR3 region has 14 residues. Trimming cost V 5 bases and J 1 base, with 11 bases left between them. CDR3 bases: TGTGCCAGCAGCCCCCCGGACAGGAACACTGAAGCTTTCTTT. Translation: CASSPPDRNTEAFF.

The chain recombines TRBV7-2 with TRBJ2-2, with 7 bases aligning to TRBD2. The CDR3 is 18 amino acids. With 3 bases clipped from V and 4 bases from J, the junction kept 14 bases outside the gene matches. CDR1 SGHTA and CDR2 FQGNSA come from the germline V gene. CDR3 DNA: TGTGCCAGCAGCTTGAGACTAGCCAGGGAAGCGGGCACCGGGGAGCTGTTTTTT. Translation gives CASSLRLAREAGTGELFF.

The CDR3 coding sequence is TGTGCCAGCAGCTTAGAGCGTAATGAGCAGTTCTTC. Its protein product is CASSLERNEQFF. The chain employs TRBV11-2 and TRBJ2-1; D gene unclear. V was cut by 0 bases and J by 7 bases, with 4 bases left in between. There are 12 residues in the CDR3. Germline CDR1 reads SGHAT; CDR2 reads FQNNGV.

CDR3 DNA sequence: TGTACCTCCGGGTTTAACACCGGGGAGCTGTTTTTT. Translated: CTSGFNTGELFF. The chain has TRBV6-5 and TRBJ2-2; D gene ambiguous. The CDR3 extends over 12 amino acids. CDR1 and CDR2 (germline): MNHEY, SVGAGI.

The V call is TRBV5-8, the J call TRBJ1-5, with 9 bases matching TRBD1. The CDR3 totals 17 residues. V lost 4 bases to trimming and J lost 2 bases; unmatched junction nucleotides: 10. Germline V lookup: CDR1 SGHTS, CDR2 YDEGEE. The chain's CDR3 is CASSTGQGSVGNQPQHF. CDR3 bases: TGTGCCAGCAGCACTGGACAGGGGAGTGTGGGCAATCAGCCCCAGCATTTT.

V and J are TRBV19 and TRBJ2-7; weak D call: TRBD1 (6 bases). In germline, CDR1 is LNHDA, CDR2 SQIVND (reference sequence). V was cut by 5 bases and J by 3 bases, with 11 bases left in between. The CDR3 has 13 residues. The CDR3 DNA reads TGTGCCAGTAGTTCCAGAGGGGGCTACGAGCAGTACTTC. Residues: CASSSRGGYEQYF.